The TCR beta chain described here comes from a study of T-cell reconstitution after alpha-beta-depleted transplantation in children. Using unique molecular identifiers, the investigators prepared the TCRbeta library. TCRdb itself ran the PCR reads through MiXCR, one entry per CDR3 protein. Among tens of thousands of distinct CDR3 sequences listed, roughly 20% were seen once. The J segment lost 5 bases and the V segment lost 5 bases, leaving 7 bases of the junction unmatched. Germline V CDR1 and CDR2: DFQATT, SNEGSKA (reference sequence). The CDR3 contains 14 residues. This clonotype was observed at least ten times.

This receptor was obtained from a male patient aged 2-9 years who had a stem cell transplant for acute lymphoblastic leukemia, so the T cells may come from the graft donor. The source was PBMCs, mostly from graft donor cells, collected 360 days after TCRalphabeta/CD19-depleted stem cell transplant. V and J are TRBV20-1 and TRBJ2-3; TRBD2 aligns across 10 bases. The CDR3 sequence is CSARLAGVLDTQYF. Here the CDR3 DNA reads TGCAGTGCTCGGCTAGCGGGAGTCTTAGATACGCAGTATTTT.